Sequencing of this TCR beta chain was carried out in a study of CD8+ T cells in alopecia areata. The CDR3 covers 17 residues. The germline gives CDR1 SQVTM, CDR2 ANQGSEA. The J segment lost 5 bases and the V segment lost 1 base, leaving 12 bases of the junction unmatched. In each case, RNA was isolated and then reverse transcribed into cDNA as the sequencing template. Profiled with immunoSEQ multiplex PCR; TCRdb holds only in-frame clones, not every one. The sample includes 60,000 to 70,000 clones, more than 40% of them seen just once. This clonotype was obtained from a human donor with alopecia areata. This material consisted of CD8+ T cells sorted from blood, taken at week 0. The chain recombines TRBV29-1 with TRBJ2-3; 10 bases fit TRBD2. The CDR3 DNA reads as TGCAGCGTTGAAGGGGCTGTAGCGGGAGGTTTGATAGATACGCAGTATTTT. This codes for CSVEGAVAGGLIDTQYF.